This T cell receptor (beta chain) was found in a study of beta chain features in type 1 diabetes. Study findings and constraints: Type 1 diabetes patients had VDJ junctions that carried fewer insertions and more deletions. High TCR expression in some cells could lead to their over-representation in cDNA sequencing. Type 1 diabetes patients showed a moderate but significant shortening of TCRB CDR3s in all four CD4+ subsets.

Per germline, CDR1 MNHEY and CDR2 SMNVEV (reference sequence). This CDR3 contains 16 residues. Germline trimming cut 0 bases from V and 4 bases from J; bases unmatched to any gene: 8. Expressed TCRB transcripts were sequenced after all isolated RNA was converted to cDNA. Assay: immunoSEQ multiplex PCR; the TCRdb copy retains only in-frame clones and omits some. The sample lists 150,000 to 200,000 clones; about 13% were seen once. Sorted populations all had greater than 95% purity. Turning to this clone: As yet, its antigen is unknown.

The receptor comes from a young woman in good health. Sequenced: central memory CD4+ T cells from blood. The chain combines TRBV27 with TRBJ1-2, with 7 bases identical to TRBD1. The chain's CDR3 is CASSLSSNRGGYGYTF. CDR3 sequence (DNA): TGTGCCAGCAGTTTATCCTCGAACAGGGGCGGCTATGGCTACACCTTC.